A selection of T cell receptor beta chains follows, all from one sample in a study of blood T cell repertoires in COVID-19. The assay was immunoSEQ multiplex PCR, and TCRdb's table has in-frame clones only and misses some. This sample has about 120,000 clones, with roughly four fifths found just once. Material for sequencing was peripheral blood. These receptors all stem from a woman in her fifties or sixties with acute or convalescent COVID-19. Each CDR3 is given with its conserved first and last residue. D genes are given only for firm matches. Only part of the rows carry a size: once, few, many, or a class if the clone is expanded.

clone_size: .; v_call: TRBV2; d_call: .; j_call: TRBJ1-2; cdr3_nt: TGTGCCAGCAGTGTTTGGCAATATGGCTACACCTTC; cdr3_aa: CASSVWQYGYTF
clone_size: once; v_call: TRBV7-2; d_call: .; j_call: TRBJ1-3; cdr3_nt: TGTGCCAGCAGCTTAGCGGGAGGGCGCGGAAACACCATATATTTT; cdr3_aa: CASSLAGGRGNTIYF
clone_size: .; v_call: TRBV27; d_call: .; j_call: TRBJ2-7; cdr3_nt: TGTGCCAGCAGTTCCATCCGGGACTCGTTTACCTACGAGCAGTACTTC; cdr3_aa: CASSSIRDSFTYEQYF
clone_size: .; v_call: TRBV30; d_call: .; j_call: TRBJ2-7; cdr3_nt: TGTGCCTTCCTCCCCCCACAGGCACGGTCCTACGAGCAGTACTTC; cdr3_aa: CAFLPPQARSYEQYF
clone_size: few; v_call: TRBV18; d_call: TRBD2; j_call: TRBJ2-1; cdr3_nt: TGTGCCAGCTCACCAGAGCGGGGGGGACTATACAATGAGCAGTTCTTC; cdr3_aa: CASSPERGGLYNEQFF
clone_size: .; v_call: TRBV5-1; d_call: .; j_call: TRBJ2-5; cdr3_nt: TGCGCCAGCACCTTGGGCGGGACGGAAGAGACCCAGTACTTC; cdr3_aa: CASTLGGTEETQYF
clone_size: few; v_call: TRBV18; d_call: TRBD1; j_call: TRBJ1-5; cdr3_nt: TGTGCCAGCTCCCTCCCAGGGGGGCAGCCCCAGCATTTT; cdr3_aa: CASSLPGGQPQHF
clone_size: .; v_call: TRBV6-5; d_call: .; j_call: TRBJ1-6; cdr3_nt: TGTGCCAGCAGGGGTAGGAGTTCACCCCTCCACTTT; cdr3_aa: CASRGRSSPLHF
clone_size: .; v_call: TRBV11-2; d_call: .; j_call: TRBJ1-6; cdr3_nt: TGTGCCAGCAGCTTCTGGGTTCGGAGGGATAATTTACCCCTCCACTTT; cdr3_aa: CASSFWVRRDNLPLHF
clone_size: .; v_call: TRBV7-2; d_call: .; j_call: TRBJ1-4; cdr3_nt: TGTGCCAGCAGCCTCATGTTTGGGAGGGGTAATGAAAAACTGTTTTTT; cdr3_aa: CASSLMFGRGNEKLFF
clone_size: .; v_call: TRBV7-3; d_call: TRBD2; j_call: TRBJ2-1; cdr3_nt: TGTGCCAGCAGCTCTCTAGCGGGGTTGAGTGAGCAGTTCTTC; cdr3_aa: CASSSLAGLSEQFF
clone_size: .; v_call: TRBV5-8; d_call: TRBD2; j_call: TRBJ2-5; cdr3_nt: TGTGCCAGCTCCCTGAGACTAGCGGGACTGGAGACCCAGTACTTC; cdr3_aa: CASSLRLAGLETQYF
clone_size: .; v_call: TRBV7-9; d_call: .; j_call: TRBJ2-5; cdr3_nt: TGTGCCAGCAGCCGCGGTTTCGGGGAGACCCAGTACTTC; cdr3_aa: CASSRGFGETQYF
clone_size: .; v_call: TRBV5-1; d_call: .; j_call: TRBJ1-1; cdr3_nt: TGCGCCAGCAGCTTCGCGGCAGGGGACACTGAAGCTTTCTTT; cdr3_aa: CASSFAAGDTEAFF
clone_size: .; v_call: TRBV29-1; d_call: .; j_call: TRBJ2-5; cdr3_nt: TGCAGCGTTCCCCCTCCGACTAGTTCAGAAGAGACCCAGTACTTC; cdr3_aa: CSVPPPTSSEETQYF
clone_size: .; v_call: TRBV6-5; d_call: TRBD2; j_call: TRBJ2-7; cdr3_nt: TGTGCCAGCAGTTTGGTAGCGGGAGAGGACGAGCAGTACTTC; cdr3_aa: CASSLVAGEDEQYF
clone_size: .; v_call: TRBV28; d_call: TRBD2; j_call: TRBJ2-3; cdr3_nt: TGTGCCGTAATGACTAGCGGGAGGACAGATACGCAGTATTTT; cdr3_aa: CAVMTSGRTDTQYF
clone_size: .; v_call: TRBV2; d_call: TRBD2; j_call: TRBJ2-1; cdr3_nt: TGTGCCAGCAAGCCAGGACTAGCGGGAGCCTACAATGAGCAGTTCTTC; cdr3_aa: CASKPGLAGAYNEQFF
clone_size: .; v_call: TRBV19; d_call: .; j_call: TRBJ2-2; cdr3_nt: TGTGCCAGTAGTTTTGAGGGGGTTAGTCCCGGGGAGCTGTTTTTT; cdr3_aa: CASSFEGVSPGELFF
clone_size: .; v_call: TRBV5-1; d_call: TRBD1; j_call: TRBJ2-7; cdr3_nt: TGCGCCAGCAGCGCCGGGACAGGGGGCTACGAGCAGTACTTC; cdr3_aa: CASSAGTGGYEQYF
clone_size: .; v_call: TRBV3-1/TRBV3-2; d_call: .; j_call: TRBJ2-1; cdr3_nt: TGTGCCAGCAGCCAAGACTTGGAGAGTGAGCAGTTCTTC; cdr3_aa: CASSQDLESEQFF
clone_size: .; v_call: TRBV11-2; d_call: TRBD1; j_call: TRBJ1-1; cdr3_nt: TGTGCCAGCAGCTTAGAGGGACAGGCCAACACTGAAGCTTTCTTT; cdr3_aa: CASSLEGQANTEAFF
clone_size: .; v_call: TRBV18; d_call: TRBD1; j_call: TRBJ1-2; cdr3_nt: TGTGCCAGCTTTTCCACAGGGGGACATGGCTACACCTTC; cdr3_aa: CASFSTGGHGYTF
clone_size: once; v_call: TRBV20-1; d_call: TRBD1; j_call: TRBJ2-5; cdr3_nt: TGCAGTGCTAGTCGGTACAGGGGGCAAGAGACCCAGTACTTC; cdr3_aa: CSASRYRGQETQYF
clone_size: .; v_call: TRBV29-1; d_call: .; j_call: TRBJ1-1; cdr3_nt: TGCAGCGTCAAGGACAGTCCGAACACTGAAGCTTTCTTT; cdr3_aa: CSVKDSPNTEAFF
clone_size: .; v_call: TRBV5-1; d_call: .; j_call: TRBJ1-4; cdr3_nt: TGCGCCAGCAGCTTGTCTCAGGGTGATCATGAAAAACTGTTTTTT; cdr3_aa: CASSLSQGDHEKLFF
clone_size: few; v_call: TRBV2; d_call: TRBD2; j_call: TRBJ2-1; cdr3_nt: TGTGCCAGCACTAAGGGACTAGCGGGGGCCTACAATGAGCAGTTCTTC; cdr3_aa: CASTKGLAGAYNEQFF
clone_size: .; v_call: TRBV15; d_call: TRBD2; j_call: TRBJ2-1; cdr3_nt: TGTGCCACCAGCACCCGGACTAGCGGGAGGGCCCACAATGAGCAGTTCTTC; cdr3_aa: CATSTRTSGRAHNEQFF
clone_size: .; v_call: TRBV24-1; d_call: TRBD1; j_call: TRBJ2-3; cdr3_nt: TGTGCCACCAGTGATTTCTCTTTGGACAGGGGAATAGATACGCAGTATTTT; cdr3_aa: CATSDFSLDRGIDTQYF
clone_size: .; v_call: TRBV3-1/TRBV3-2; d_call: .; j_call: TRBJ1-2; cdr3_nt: TGTGCCAGCAGCCTTTTAGCGGCAGGGAACTATGGCTACACCTTC; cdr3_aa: CASSLLAAGNYGYTF
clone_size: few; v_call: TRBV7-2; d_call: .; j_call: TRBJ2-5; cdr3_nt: TGTGCCAGCAGCTTTGGGCAGTTACAAGAGACCCAGTACTTC; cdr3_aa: CASSFGQLQETQYF
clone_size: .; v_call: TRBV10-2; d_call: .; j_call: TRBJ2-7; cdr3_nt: TGCGCCAGCAGCGCTAGCGCCTCCTACGAGCAGTACTTC; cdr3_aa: CASSASASYEQYF
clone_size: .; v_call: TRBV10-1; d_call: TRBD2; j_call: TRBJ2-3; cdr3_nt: TGCGCCAGCAGTGGCGGGACTAGCGGCACAGATACGCAGTATTTT; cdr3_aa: CASSGGTSGTDTQYF
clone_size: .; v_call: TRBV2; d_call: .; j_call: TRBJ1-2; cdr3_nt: TGTGCCAGCACCGGAGGTGACTATGGCTACACCTTC; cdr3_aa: CASTGGDYGYTF
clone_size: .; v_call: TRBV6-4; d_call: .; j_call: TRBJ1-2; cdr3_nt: TGTGCCAGCAGTGACACCAACAGGGCCGAAGGCTACACCTTC; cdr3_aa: CASSDTNRAEGYTF
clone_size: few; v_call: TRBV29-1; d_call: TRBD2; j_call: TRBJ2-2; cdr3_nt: TGCAGCGTCCCCGGCCCTAGCGGGAGTTACACCGGGGAGCTGTTTTTT; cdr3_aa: CSVPGPSGSYTGELFF
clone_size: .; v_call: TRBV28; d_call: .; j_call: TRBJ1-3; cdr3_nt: TGTGCCAGCAGTTTGCCAGGCACCTCTGGAAACACCATATATTTT; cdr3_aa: CASSLPGTSGNTIYF
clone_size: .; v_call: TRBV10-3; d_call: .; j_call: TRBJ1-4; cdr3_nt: TGTGCCATCAGCGGAACAGGGCAGTCACTGTTTTTT; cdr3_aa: CAISGTGQSLFF
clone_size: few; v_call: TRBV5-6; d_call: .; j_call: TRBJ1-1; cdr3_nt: TGTGCCAGCAGCCTGCGGGGTACTGAAGCTTTCTTT; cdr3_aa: CASSLRGTEAFF
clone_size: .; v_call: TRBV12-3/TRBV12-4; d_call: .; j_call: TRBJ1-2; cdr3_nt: TGTGCCAGCAGTTTCCAGGGTTATGGCTACACCTTC; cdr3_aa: CASSFQGYGYTF
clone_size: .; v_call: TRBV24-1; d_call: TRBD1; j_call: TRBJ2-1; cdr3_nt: TGTGCCACCAGTGGCGAGATACAGGGGCGTGAGCAGTTCTTC; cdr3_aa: CATSGEIQGREQFF
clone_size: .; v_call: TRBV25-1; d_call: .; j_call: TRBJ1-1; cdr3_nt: TGTGCCAGCAGTCCAAGGACACTTGGGAACACTGAAGCTTTCTTT; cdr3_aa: CASSPRTLGNTEAFF
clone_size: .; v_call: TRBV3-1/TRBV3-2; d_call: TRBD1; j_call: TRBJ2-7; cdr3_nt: TGTGCCAGCAGCCAAGATCTACGTCAGGGGGCCTACGAGCAGTACTTC; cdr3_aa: CASSQDLRQGAYEQYF
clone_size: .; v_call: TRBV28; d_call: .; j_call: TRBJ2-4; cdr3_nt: TGTGCCAGCAGTTCGACAGGCTACTTCGGAAACATTCAGTACTTC; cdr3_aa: CASSSTGYFGNIQYF
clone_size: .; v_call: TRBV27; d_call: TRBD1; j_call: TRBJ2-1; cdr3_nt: TGTGCCAGCAGTTTATGGGGGGGACAGGGGAACAATGAGCAGTTCTTC; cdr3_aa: CASSLWGGQGNNEQFF
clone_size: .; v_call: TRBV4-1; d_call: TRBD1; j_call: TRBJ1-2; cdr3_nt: TGCGCCAGCACCCCTACAGGGGGTGGCTATGGCTACACCTTC; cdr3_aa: CASTPTGGGYGYTF
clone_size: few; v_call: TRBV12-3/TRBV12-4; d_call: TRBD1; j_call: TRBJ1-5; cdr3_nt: TGTGCCACCATGCAAGGGGGCGGGCAGCCCCAGCATTTT; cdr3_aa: CATMQGGGQPQHF
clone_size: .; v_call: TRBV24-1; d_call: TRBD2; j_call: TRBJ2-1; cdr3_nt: TGTGCCACCAGTGACCCTGAGCGGGAGGAATCACTGAATGAGCAGTTCTTC; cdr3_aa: CATSDPEREESLNEQFF
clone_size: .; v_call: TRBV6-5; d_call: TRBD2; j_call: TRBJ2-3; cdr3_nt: TGTGCCAGCAGTTCCCGGACTAGCGGGGGTTATACGCAGTATTTT; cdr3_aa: CASSSRTSGGYTQYF
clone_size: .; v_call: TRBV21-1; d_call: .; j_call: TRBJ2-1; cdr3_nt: TGTGCCAGCAGTCTCCACCTGGAGCTAGTTCGGTATGAGCAGTTCTTC; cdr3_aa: CASSLHLELVRYEQFF
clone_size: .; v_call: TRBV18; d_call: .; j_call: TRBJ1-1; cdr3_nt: TGTGCCAGCTCGCCGCAGACAGGCCTTACTGAAGCTTTCTTT; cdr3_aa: CASSPQTGLTEAFF
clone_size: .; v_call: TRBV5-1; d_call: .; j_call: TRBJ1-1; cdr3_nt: TGCGCCAGCAGCTCGCAGGGCGGGAACACTGAAGCTTTCTTT; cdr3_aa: CASSSQGGNTEAFF